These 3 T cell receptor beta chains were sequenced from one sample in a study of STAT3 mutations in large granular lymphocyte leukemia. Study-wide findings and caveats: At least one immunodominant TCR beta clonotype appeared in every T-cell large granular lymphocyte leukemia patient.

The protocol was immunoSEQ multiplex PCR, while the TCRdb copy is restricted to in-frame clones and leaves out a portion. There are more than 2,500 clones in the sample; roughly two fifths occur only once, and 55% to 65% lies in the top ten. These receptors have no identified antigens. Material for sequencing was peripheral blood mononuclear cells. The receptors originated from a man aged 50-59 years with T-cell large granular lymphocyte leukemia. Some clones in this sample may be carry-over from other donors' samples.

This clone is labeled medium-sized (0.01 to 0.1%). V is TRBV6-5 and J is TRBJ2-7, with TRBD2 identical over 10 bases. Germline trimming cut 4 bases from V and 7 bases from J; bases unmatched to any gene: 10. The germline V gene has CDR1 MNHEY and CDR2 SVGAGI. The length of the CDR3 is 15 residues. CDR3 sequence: CASSFQGGLAWEQYF. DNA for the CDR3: TGTGCCAGCAGTTTTCAGGGGGGACTAGCGTGGGAGCAGTACTTC.

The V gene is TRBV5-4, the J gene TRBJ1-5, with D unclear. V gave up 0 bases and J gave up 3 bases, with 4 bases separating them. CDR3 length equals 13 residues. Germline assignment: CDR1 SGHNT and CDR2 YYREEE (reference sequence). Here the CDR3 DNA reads TGTGCCAGCAGCTTGGAACCCAATCAGCCCCAGCATTTT. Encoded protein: CASSLEPNQPQHF.

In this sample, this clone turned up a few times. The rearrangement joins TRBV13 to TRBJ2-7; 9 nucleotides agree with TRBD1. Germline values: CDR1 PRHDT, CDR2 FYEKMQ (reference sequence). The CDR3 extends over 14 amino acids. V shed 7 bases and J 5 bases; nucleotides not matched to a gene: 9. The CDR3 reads CASTLQGAYNEQYF. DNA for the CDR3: TGTGCCAGCACCCTACAGGGGGCATACAACGAGCAGTACTTC.